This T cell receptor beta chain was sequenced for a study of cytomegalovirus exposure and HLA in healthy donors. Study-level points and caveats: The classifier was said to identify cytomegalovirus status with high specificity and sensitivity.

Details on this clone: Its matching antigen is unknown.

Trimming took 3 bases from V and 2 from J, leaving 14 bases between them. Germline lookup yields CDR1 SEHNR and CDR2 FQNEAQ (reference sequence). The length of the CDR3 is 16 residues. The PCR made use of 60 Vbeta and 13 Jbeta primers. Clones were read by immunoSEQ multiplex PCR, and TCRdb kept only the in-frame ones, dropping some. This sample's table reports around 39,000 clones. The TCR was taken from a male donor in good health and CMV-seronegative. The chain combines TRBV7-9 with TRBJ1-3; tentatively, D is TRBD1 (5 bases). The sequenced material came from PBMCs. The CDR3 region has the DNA TGTGCCAGCAGCTTGGGCAGGGAGGGACCTGGAAACACCATATATTTT. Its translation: CASSLGREGPGNTIYF.